The 6 T cell receptor beta chains reported below all come from one sample, sequenced in a study of blood T cell repertoires in COVID-19. Sequencing was performed with immunoSEQ multiplex PCR; in TCRdb, only in-frame clones are kept and a portion is missing. The sample carries tens of thousands of clones, roughly 90% recorded once. The specimen was peripheral blood. All receptors derive from a man in his fifties or sixties with COVID-19, enrolled during active disease.

This clone has only a few counts. This chain connects TRBV12-3 or TRBV12-4 to TRBJ2-5; the D gene is possibly TRBD2 (6 bases). The CDR3 has 13 residues. V was trimmed by 6 bases and J by 0 bases, leaving 8 bases between them. CDR3 nucleotides: TGTGCCAGCAGCGAGCGGGACCAAGAGACCCAGTACTTC. Its translation: CASSERDQETQYF.

The V and J genes are TRBV3-1 (or the pseudogene TRBV3-2) and TRBJ2-7, with a possible D match to TRBD1 (5 bases). This CDR3 is built from 14 residues. The V gene lost 4 bases and the J gene lost 3 bases, with 13 bases spanning the gap. Germline V gene sequence: CDR1 LGHDT, CDR2 YNNKEL (reference sequence). The CDR3 DNA sequence: TGTGCCAGCAGCCGTTTTCAGGGAAACTACGAGCAGTACTTC. This sequence encodes CASSRFQGNYEQYF.

The rearrangement joins TRBV28 to TRBJ1-1; possible D gene TRBD1, 5 bases. There are 16 residues in the CDR3. The germline V and J ends were trimmed by 1 base and 3 bases, with 15 bases remaining between them. The germline V gene has CDR1 MDHEN and CDR2 SYDVKM. CDR3 sequence reads: CASSLSWTGEDTEAFF. CDR3 nucleotide sequence: TGTGCCAGCAGTTTATCCTGGACGGGGGAGGACACTGAAGCTTTCTTT.

This clone was recorded only once. The gene calls are TRBV28 and TRBJ1-2; D is unresolved. Germline CDR1 and CDR2: MDHEN and SYDVKM. V was cut by 2 bases and J by 1 base, with 11 bases left in between. This CDR3 spans 15 amino acids. Here the CDR3 DNA reads TGTGCCAGCAGTTTAGCCACAGACCTTAACTATGGCTACACCTTC. Translation gives CASSLATDLNYGYTF.

This chain joins TRBV4-3 and TRBJ2-5; the match to TRBD1 covers 10 bases. The CDR3 runs 15 residues. Germline CDR1 and CDR2: LGHNA and YSLEER. The V and J ends lost 3 bases and 1 base, in that order; junction bases with no gene match: 2. CDR3 sequence reads: CASSHRTGGQETQYF. As DNA, the CDR3 is TGCGCCAGCAGCCACCGGACAGGGGGCCAAGAGACCCAGTACTTC.

The rearrangement links TRBV6-5 to TRBJ2-5; 8 positions match TRBD1. The CDR3 is 15 residues long. Germline assignment: CDR1 MNHEY and CDR2 SVGAGI. V shed 6 bases and J 4 bases; nucleotides not matched to a gene: 10. The CDR3 spells CASSRNAGGTETQYF. CDR3 DNA: TGTGCCAGCAGCCGGAATGCAGGGGGCACAGAGACCCAGTACTTC.